Included here is one TCR beta chain sequence, with context. Trimming took off 6 bases at V and 5 bases at J, with 14 bases between the two ends. CDR1 MDHEN and CDR2 SYDVKM come from the germline V gene. CDR3 length: 14 residues. This sample stems from a study of identical twins. TCRdb itself ran the 5' RACE reads through MiXCR, one entry per CDR3 protein. The sample contains some 600,000 distinct CDR3 sequences, about 7% of which appear only once. A further study also used this sample, focusing on yellow fever vaccine responses in identical twins.

The TCR was taken from a woman aged 18 to 35 in good health. This sequence joins TRBV28 and TRBJ2-1; possible D gene TRBD2, 6 bases. Sequencing input: PBMCs. The CDR3 DNA is TGTGCCAGCAGGTCGCCGGGACTCCACAATGAGCAGTTCTTC. This encodes CASRSPGLHNEQFF.